These 17 T cell receptor beta chains share one sample of origin, sequenced in a study of cytomegalovirus exposure and HLA in healthy donors. The PCR had 60 Vbeta and 13 Jbeta primers. Profiling relied on immunoSEQ multiplex PCR, and the TCRdb table lists in-frame clones only, not all of them. The sample has roughly 200,000 clones, over 75% seen once. Sequenced sample: PBMCs. The receptor set was obtained from a woman aged 45-65 years in good health and CMV-seronegative.

Remarks on this clone: A read error may account for a junction end that differs from germline. In DNA, the CDR3 is TGTGCCTGGAGTGGGCCGTCACCTGGGCAGTTC. Translated: CAWSGPSPGQF. The gene calls are TRBV30 and TRBJ1-2; no clear D gene. Germline V CDR1 and CDR2: GTSNPN, SVGIG (reference sequence). This CDR3 region has 11 residues.

The CDR3: CASSVVSSLNTGELFF. DNA of the CDR3: TGTGCCAGCAGCGTAGTTAGTTCACTGAACACCGGGGAGCTGTTTTTT. The genes are TRBV9 and TRBJ2-2; D is undetermined. Trimming took off 0 bases at V and 1 base at J, with 10 bases between the two ends. Germline CDR1 reads SGDLS; CDR2 reads YYNGEE. This CDR3 spans 16 amino acids.

The gene calls are TRBV7-2 and TRBJ2-1, with D hard to call. V lost 1 base to trimming and J lost 4 bases, with 14 bases between them. The CDR3 has 16 amino acids. The germline CDR1 and CDR2 sequences are SGHTA and FQGNSA. The CDR3 sequence is CASSLEVGGSYNEQFF. The DNA for the CDR3 is TGTGCCAGCAGCTTAGAGGTCGGCGGCTCTTACAATGAGCAGTTCTTC. The variable domain in full, completed from reference TRBV7-2 and TRBJ2-1, reads GAGVSQSPSNKVTEKGKDVELRCDPISGHTALYWYRQSLGQGLEFLIYFQGNSAPDKSGLPSDRFSAERTGGSVSTLTIQRTQQEDSAVYLCASSLEVGGSYNEQFFGPGTRLTVL.

The chain joins TRBV5-1 to TRBJ1-1; the match to TRBD1 covers 8 bases. CDR1 is SGHRS and CDR2 is YFSETQ in the germline V gene. V lost 3 bases, J lost 0 bases, and 4 bases stayed unmatched. The CDR3 covers 15 residues. DNA of the CDR3: TGCGCCAGCAGCTGGGCGACAGGGGTGAACACTGAAGCTTTCTTT. It encodes CASSWATGVNTEAFF.

This chain connects TRBV5-4 to TRBJ2-2, with TRBD2 identical over 9 bases. Germline CDR1 is SGHNT and CDR2 is YYREEE (reference sequence). J was trimmed by 6 bases and V by 5 bases; bases with no gene match: 14. The CDR3 loop spans 17 amino acids. CDR3 nucleotides: TGTGCCAGCAGTTTTAGCCCGGGACTAGCTCGTGCCGGGGAGCTGTTTTTT. Amino acid sequence: CASSFSPGLARAGELFF. Together with reference TRBV5-4 and TRBJ2-2, the CDR3 gives the full variable domain: ETGVTQSPTHLIKTRGQQVTLRCSSQSGHNTVSWYQQALGQGPQFIFQYYREEENGRGNFPPRFSGLQFPNYSSELNVNALELDDSALYLCASSFSPGLARAGELFFGEGSRLTVL.

The chain links TRBV21-1 to TRBJ2-1; the table's D call TRBD1 went unverified against the DNA. TRBV21-1 is a pseudogene. There are 16 residues in the CDR3. The CDR3, as DNA: TGTGCCAGCAGCCCTCGGGACAGGGACTCCTACAATGAGCAGTTCTTC. It codes for CASSPRDRDSYNEQFF.

V usage is TRBV7-8 and J usage is TRBJ2-7; 10 bases fit TRBD2. Germline CDR1 and CDR2: SGHVS and FQNEAQ. The length of the CDR3 is 15 residues. The J segment lost 6 bases and the V segment lost 4 bases, leaving 9 bases of the junction unmatched. The CDR3 nucleotides are TGTGCCAGCAGCTACCTTTCGGGACTAGCGCGCGAGCAGTACTTC. Translated: CASSYLSGLAREQYF.

This chain joins TRBV18 and TRBJ2-2; 12 bases match TRBD2. Germline CDR1 reads KGHSH; CDR2 reads LQKENI. Trimming took 0 bases from V and 1 from J; bases not matched to a gene: 6. This CDR3 contains 19 residues. The CDR3 nucleotides read TGTGCCAGCTCACCACCCGGACTAGCGGGACCTAGGAACACCGGGGAGCTGTTTTTT. It is translated as CASSPPGLAGPRNTGELFF.

The DNA of the CDR3 is TGTGCCACTGCCGACACCCCCATTGCGTATGAAGCTTTCTTT. It translates to CATADTPIAYEAFF. The chain is built from TRBV10-3 and TRBJ1-1; no reliable D call. V shed 10 bases and J shed 7 bases, with 22 bases lying between them. The CDR3 is 14 amino acids. CDR1 is ENHRY, CDR2 SYGVKD, per germline.

The chain is built from TRBV18 and TRBJ1-3; the D is unclear. V was clipped by 3 bases and J by 0 bases, with 9 bases between them. Germline-derived CDR1 and CDR2 are KGHSH and LQKENI. This CDR3 has 15 amino acids. CDR3 loop: CASSPGRSSGNTIYF. CDR3 sequence (DNA): TGTGCCAGCTCACCCGGAAGGAGCTCTGGAAACACCATATATTTT.

The V call is TRBV6-4, the J call TRBJ1-2; 8 nucleotides align to TRBD1. The CDR3 runs to 15 residues. Germline CDR1 and CDR2: MRHNA and SNTAGT. The junction had 4 bases not matched to a gene; V was cut back by 4 bases and J by 0 bases. This CDR3 is CASSGGTGANYGYTF. For the CDR3, the DNA is TGTGCCAGCAGTGGGGGGACAGGAGCTAACTATGGCTACACCTTC.

This clone was detected only once. The rearrangement links TRBV6-5 to TRBJ2-3; TRBD2 matches at 9 bases. The CDR3 has 15 residues. J gave up 11 bases and V 4 bases, and 13 bases lay outside the gene matches. Germline assignment: CDR1 MNHEY and CDR2 SVGAGI. This CDR3 is CASSSSNRGRAGQYF. The CDR3, as DNA: TGTGCCAGCAGTTCCTCGAATCGCGGGAGGGCCGGGCAGTATTTT.

The gene calls are TRBV6-5 and TRBJ2-1; 10 bases are a match to TRBD2. The CDR3 covers 15 residues. CDR1 is MNHEY, CDR2 SVGAGI, per germline. V was pared by 4 bases and J by 8 bases, with 8 bases of the junction left unmatched. CDR3 sequence (DNA): TGTGCCAGCAGTTTCCGACTAGCGGGTGGCCATGAGCAGTTCTTC. Encoded protein: CASSFRLAGGHEQFF.

DNA for the CDR3: TGTGCCAGCAGCTTATCCTTTAATCAGCCCCAGCATTTT. Translating gives CASSLSFNQPQHF. This chain uses TRBV7-8 with TRBJ1-5; D not certain. Germline assignment: CDR1 SGHVS and CDR2 FQNEAQ. V was pared by 2 bases and J by 4 bases, with 6 bases between. This CDR3 has 13 amino acids.

This sequence joins TRBV28 and TRBJ2-6; 9 bases map to TRBD1. Germline CDR1 reads MDHEN; CDR2 reads SYDVKM. Germline trimming cut 6 bases from V and 11 bases from J; bases unmatched to any gene: 20. The CDR3 is made up of 18 amino acids. DNA of the CDR3: TGTGCCAGCAGACAACCCCCGGGACAGGGCACCGCAGGTCACGTCCTGACTTTC. Protein sequence: CASRQPPGQGTAGHVLTF.

The rearrangement joins TRBV30 to TRBJ2-7; D remains ambiguous. Germline CDR1 GTSNPN, CDR2 SVGIG (reference sequence). This CDR3 comprises 12 residues. V lost 3 bases and J lost 0, with 6 bases in between. The CDR3 coding sequence is TGTGCCTGGAGACGAGACTCCTACGAGCAGTACTTC. It translates to CAWRRDSYEQYF. The complete variable domain, with remaining parts taken from reference TRBV30 and TRBJ2-7, reads SQTIHQWPATLVQPVGSPLSLECTVEGTSNPNLYWYRQAAGRGLQLLFYSVGIGQISSEVPQNLSASRPQDRQFILSSKKLLLSDSGFYLCAWRRDSYEQYFGPGTRLTVT.

The rearrangement uses TRBV9 and TRBJ2-1; possible D gene TRBD2, 6 bases. The V end was cut by 4 bases, the J end by 12 bases, with 14 bases between. This CDR3 contains 12 residues. Germline V lookup: CDR1 SGDLS, CDR2 YYNGEE. The CDR3 protein is CASSFPGLRQFF. The CDR3 region has the DNA TGTGCCAGCAGCTTCCCGGGACTTAGGCAGTTCTTC.